These 9 T cell receptor gamma chains share one sample of origin, sequenced in a study of gamma-delta T cells after stem cell transplantation (dated by TCRdb to about 2016). Libraries came from RT-PCR. Sequencing took place on an Illumina MiSeq. Clonotypes were called again by TCRdb from the public reads via CATT, and duplicate nucleotide sequences were then merged into one entry. This sample comprises about 4,800 gamma-chain clones, approximately 21% of them detected only once. Together, the top ten hold 3% to 4.5% of the sample. Specimen: gamma-delta T cells. These receptor sequences come from a human donor. It is not recorded whose cells these are; they may come from a transplant donor.

This clone was seen more than once but under ten times. This specimen includes other DNA sequences encoding the same CDR3. The chain employs TRGV9 and TRGJ1 or TRGJ2. From germline, CDR1 is GITISATS and CDR2 ISYDGTV (reference sequence). V was clipped by 3 bases and J by 5 bases; unmatched bases: 1. The CDR3 runs 11 residues. The CDR3 DNA follows: TGTGCCTTGTGGGAGAATTATAAGAAACTCTTT. Its protein product is CALWENYKKLF.

This clone was seen a few times. The rearrangement uses TRGV8 and TRGJ1 or TRGJ2. This CDR3 is built from 14 residues. Germline V gives CDR1 VENAVY, CDR2 YDSYNSRV. V was pared by 3 bases and J by 0 bases, with 5 bases of the junction left unmatched. CDR3 sequence (DNA): TGTGCCACCTGGGATCGGACGAATTATTATAAGAAACTCTTT. Translation: CATWDRTNYYKKLF.

The table lists this clone with a few counts. The V and J genes are TRGV9 and TRGJ1 or TRGJ2. Germline V lookup: CDR1 GITISATS, CDR2 ISYDGTV (reference sequence). J lost 2 bases, V lost 2 bases, and 6 bases had no gene match. The CDR3 totals 14 residues. CDR3 protein: CALWEAYDYYKKLF. CDR3 bases: TGTGCCTTGTGGGAGGCGTACGATTATTATAAGAAACTCTTT.

Remarks on this clone: The sample carries other DNA sequences with the same CDR3. The V gene is TRGV8, the J gene TRGJ1 or TRGJ2. CDR3 length equals 13 residues. V dropped 5 bases and J dropped 1; count of bases not matched to a gene: 5. Looked up from germline, CDR1 is VENAVY and CDR2 is YDSYNSRV. The CDR3 loop is CATWAPNYYKKLF. The CDR3, as DNA: TGTGCCACCTGGGCTCCAAATTATTATAAGAAACTCTTT.

The chain carries TRGV9 and TRGJ1 or TRGJ2. Germline V lookup: CDR1 GITISATS, CDR2 ISYDGTV (reference sequence). This CDR3 comprises 10 residues. The J segment lost 5 bases and the V segment lost 8 bases, leaving 3 bases of the junction unmatched. As DNA, the CDR3 is TGTGCCTTGTACGATTATAAGAAACTCTTT. Translated: CALYDYKKLF.

V usage is TRGV2 and J usage is TRGJ1 or TRGJ2. This CDR3 has 12 amino acids. Germline CDR1 is EGSNGY and CDR2 is YDSYNSKV. V lost 1 base, J lost 12 bases, and 9 bases stayed unmatched. The CDR3 DNA reads TGTGCCACCTGGGACGGACTATTTGGGAAACTCTTT. Residues: CATWDGLFGKLF.

This sequence joins TRGV4 and TRGJ1 or TRGJ2. This CDR3 region has 13 residues. Germline CDR1 reads EGSTGY; CDR2 reads YDSYTSSV. V was pared by 0 bases and J by 7 bases, with 6 bases of the junction left unmatched. Here the CDR3 DNA reads TGTGCCACCTGGGATGGGCTTTGGTATAAGAAACTCTTT. Amino acid sequence: CATWDGLWYKKLF.

This clone occurred a few times. This chain connects TRGV2 to TRGJ1 or TRGJ2. This CDR3 is built from 15 residues. J was trimmed by 0 bases and V by 1 base; bases with no gene match: 6. Germline CDR1 and CDR2: EGSNGY and YDSYNSKV. The CDR3 DNA reads as TGTGCCACCTGGGACGGAATCTCGAATTATTATAAGAAACTCTTT. Translation: CATWDGISNYYKKLF.

This clone was seen a few times. The same CDR3 can be traced to other DNA sequences in this sample. The CDR3 nucleotides are TGTGCCACCTGGGACGGAACCAAGAAACTCTTT. It is translated as CATWDGTKKLF. The chain employs TRGV2 and TRGJ1 or TRGJ2. Germline CDR1 and CDR2: EGSNGY and YDSYNSKV. Unmatched junction bases numbered 4, after V lost 1 base and J lost 10 bases. The CDR3 sequence is 11 residues long.